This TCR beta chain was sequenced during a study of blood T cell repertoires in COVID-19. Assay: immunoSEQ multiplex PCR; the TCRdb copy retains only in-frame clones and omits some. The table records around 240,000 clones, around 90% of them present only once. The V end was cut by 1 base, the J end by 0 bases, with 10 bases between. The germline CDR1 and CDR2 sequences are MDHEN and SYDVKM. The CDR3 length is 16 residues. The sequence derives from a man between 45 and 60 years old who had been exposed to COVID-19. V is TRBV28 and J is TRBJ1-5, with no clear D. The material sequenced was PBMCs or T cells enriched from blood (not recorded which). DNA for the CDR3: TGTGCCAGCAGTTTATTTGCGGGAGATAGCAATCAGCCCCAGCATTTT. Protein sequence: CASSLFAGDSNQPQHF.